The clone carrying this TCR beta chain was observed a single time. This table comes from immunoSEQ multiplex PCR, and its TCRdb copy is limited to in-frame clones, with some not included. Here the sample spans about 83,000 clones, 95% to 97% being singletons. These data belong to a study of technical replicates of blood from a handful of donors. Trimming took 0 bases from V and 5 from J; bases not matched to a gene: 4. The germline V gene has CDR1 SGDLS and CDR2 YYNGEE. CDR3 length: 17 amino acids. V gene TRBV9 combines with J gene TRBJ2-3; TRBD2 matches 15 bases. The receptor was isolated from a human donor in good health. Sequenced input: T cells isolated from PBMCs. The CDR3, as DNA: TGTGCCAGCAGCGTAGTGGGACTAGCGGGAGGCCGAGATACGCAGTATTTT. This translates into CASSVVGLAGGRDTQYF.